The 20 T cell receptor beta chains below were found in one sample sequenced in a study of blood T cell repertoires in COVID-19. Generated by immunoSEQ multiplex PCR, the TCRdb table keeps only in-frame clones and is missing some. The data show 60,000 to 75,000 clones, less than 80% seen once. The specimen was peripheral blood. These receptors were obtained from a man between 60 and 75 years old with active or convalescent COVID-19.

This clone was observed a handful of times. V is TRBV18 and J is TRBJ2-7; TRBD2 is a possible D gene (5 bases). The V end was cut by 3 bases, the J end by 5 bases, with 14 bases between. The CDR3 loop spans 14 amino acids. CDR1 KGHSH and CDR2 LQKENI come from the germline V gene. In DNA form, the CDR3 reads TGTGCCAGCTCACCCAATCGGGGAAGCAACGAGCAGTACTTC. Its protein is CASSPNRGSNEQYF.

A few counts support this clone. This chain uses TRBV27 with TRBJ1-2; 10 bases map to TRBD1. The germline V gene encodes CDR1 MNHEY and CDR2 SMNVEV (reference sequence). This CDR3 has 11 residues. Losses at the gene ends were 5 bases for V and 11 bases for J; bases not matched to a gene: 2. The DNA for the CDR3 is TGTGCCAGCAGTCCGGGACAGGGGTACACCTTC. It specifies CASSPGQGYTF.

The chain is built from TRBV3-1 (or the pseudogene TRBV3-2) and TRBJ2-3; D not certain. Between the trimmed V and J ends, which lost 4 bases and 5 bases, there was a span of 13 bases. Germline V gene data show CDR1 as LGHDT and CDR2 as YNNKEL (reference sequence). This CDR3 has 14 residues. As DNA, the CDR3 is TGTGCCAGCAGCCCCCCACTCTCCGAAGATACGCAGTATTTT. Translation: CASSPPLSEDTQYF.

This chain uses TRBV11-2 with TRBJ2-3; 9 bases are a match to TRBD2. The trim removed 1 base at V and 0 bases at J, leaving 11 bases unmatched. Germline V CDR1 and CDR2: SGHAT, FQNNGV. The CDR3 runs to 19 residues. CDR3 loop: CASSLVGTSQVYSTDTQYF. The CDR3 DNA sequence: TGTGCCAGCAGCTTAGTGGGGACTAGCCAAGTATACAGCACAGATACGCAGTATTTT.

In this sample, this clone turned up a few times. The V and J genes are TRBV19 and TRBJ2-7; TRBD1 is a possible D gene (6 bases). Germline loops: CDR1 LNHDA, CDR2 SQIVND (reference sequence). This CDR3 has 15 amino acids. V lost 2 bases to trimming and J lost 4 bases, with 15 bases between them. The chain's CDR3 is CASSITARGRYEQYF. In DNA form, the CDR3 reads TGTGCCAGTAGTATAACGGCCAGGGGACGATACGAGCAGTACTTC.

This clone was picked up one time. This rearrangement joins TRBV19 to TRBJ1-2; 7 bases agree with TRBD1. Trimming removed 6 bases from V and 8 bases from J; junction bases left unmatched: 24. Germline loops: CDR1 LNHDA, CDR2 SQIVND (reference sequence). This CDR3 contains 18 residues. CDR3: CASRPHSEGAEVNSGYTF. The CDR3, as DNA: TGTGCCAGTAGACCCCATTCGGAGGGGGCCGAGGTTAATAGCGGCTACACCTTC.

This clone came up many times. The gene calls are TRBV6-1 and TRBJ2-7; a possible D gene is TRBD1 (5 bases). The CDR3 covers 14 residues. V lost 1 base to trimming and J lost 2 bases, with 9 bases between them. Per the germline V gene, CDR1 is MNHNS and CDR2 is SASEGT. CDR3 loop: CASSEVTAAYEQYF. CDR3 sequence (DNA): TGTGCCAGCAGTGAAGTGACAGCCGCCTACGAGCAGTACTTC.

The chain links TRBV5-1 to TRBJ1-1, with TRBD1 identical over 7 bases. This CDR3 is 15 amino acids long. Trimming at V came to 4 bases and at J to 4 bases, leaving 10 bases not matched to a gene. Looked up from germline, CDR1 is SGHRS and CDR2 is YFSETQ. The CDR3 DNA is TGCGCCAGCAGCGCCCGACAGGGACTGGGCACTGAAGCTTTCTTT. Encoded protein: CASSARQGLGTEAFF.

The rearrangement joins TRBV5-1 to TRBJ1-2, with 7 nucleotides matching TRBD1. The trim removed 4 bases at V and 4 bases at J, leaving 7 bases unmatched. Germline V lookup: CDR1 SGHRS, CDR2 YFSETQ. This CDR3 region has 14 residues. Here the CDR3 reads CASSPEGQFYGYTF. In DNA, the CDR3 is TGCGCCAGCAGCCCAGAGGGACAGTTCTATGGCTACACCTTC. The entire variable domain, with the rest obtained from reference TRBV5-1 and TRBJ1-2, is as follows: KAGVTQTPRYLIKTRGQQVTLSCSPISGHRSVSWYQQTPGQGLQFLFEYFSETQRNKGNFPGRFSGRQFSNSRSEMNVSTLELGDSALYLCASSPEGQFYGYTFGSGTRLTVV.

With respect to this clone: This may stem from a read error, because a much larger clone lies one nucleotide away. This same CDR3 is encoded by further DNA sequences in the sample. The chain combines TRBV5-1 with TRBJ1-1; D ambiguous. This CDR3 has 14 amino acids. Germline-derived CDR1 and CDR2 are SGHRS and YFSETQ. Trimming took off 0 bases at V and 0 bases at J, with 6 bases between the two ends. The CDR3 loop reads CASSLGQMNTEAFF. The CDR3 DNA sequence: TGCGCCAGCAGCTTGGGCCAGATGAACACTGAAGCTTTCTTT. Variable domain in full (rest from reference TRBV5-1 and TRBJ1-1): KAGVTQTPRYLIKTRGQQVTLSCSPISGHRSVSWYQQTPGQGLQFLFEYFSETQRNKGNFPGRFSGRQFSNSRSEMNVSTLELGDSALYLCASSLGQMNTEAFFGQGTRLTVV.

The CDR3 coding sequence is TGTGCCAGTAGTTTGATTCACAGGCGCTCTAACTATGGCTACACCTTC. Its translation is CASSLIHRRSNYGYTF. The chain recombines TRBV19 with TRBJ1-2; D possibly corresponds to TRBD1 (5 bases). This CDR3 is 16 amino acids long. Germline V lookup: CDR1 LNHDA, CDR2 SQIVND (reference sequence). V lost 5 bases and J lost 0, with 16 bases in between.

There are a few counts of this clone. The chain combines TRBV7-2 with TRBJ1-2, with D possibly matching TRBD1 (6 bases). Trimming stripped 6 bases from V and 3 bases from J, with 20 bases between. Per the germline V gene, CDR1 is SGHTA and CDR2 is FQGNSA. The CDR3 has 16 amino acids. The CDR3 loop reads CASSPSLTGIHYGYTF. The CDR3 DNA reads as TGTGCCAGCAGTCCTAGCCTGACAGGTATCCACTATGGCTACACCTTC.

The chain couples TRBV6-6 to TRBJ1-1; D remains unclear. Between the trimmed V and J ends, which lost 6 bases and 5 bases, there was a span of 13 bases. The CDR3 sequence is 13 residues long. Germline assignment: CDR1 MNHNY and CDR2 SVGAGI (reference sequence). The CDR3 nucleotides are TGTGCCAGCAGGGCCGTATTGGAGACTGAAGCTTTCTTT. Its translation is CASRAVLETEAFF.

This rearrangement joins TRBV5-1 to TRBJ1-1, with D perhaps TRBD1 (6 bases). The germline V and J ends were trimmed by 2 bases and 2 bases, with 10 bases remaining between them. CDR1 SGHRS and CDR2 YFSETQ come from the germline V gene. The CDR3 consists of 14 residues. CDR3 sequence: CASSFGGGNTEAFF. Written as DNA, the CDR3 is TGCGCCAGCAGCTTTGGGGGCGGAAACACTGAAGCTTTCTTT.

This clone was picked up a small number of times. The chain carries TRBV30 and TRBJ1-1; D may be TRBD1 (5 bases). The germline V gene has CDR1 GTSNPN and CDR2 SVGIG (reference sequence). Trimming cost V 5 bases and J 0 bases, with 16 bases left between them. The CDR3 runs to 15 residues. The CDR3 bases are TGTGCCTGGGGCAGGGCTGAGTGGATGAACACTGAAGCTTTCTTT. As protein: CAWGRAEWMNTEAFF.

V and J are TRBV6-5 and TRBJ1-6; weak D call: TRBD1 (5 bases). Germline V lookup: CDR1 MNHEY, CDR2 SVGAGI. The CDR3 has 14 amino acids. V was cut by 4 bases and J by 13 bases, with 17 bases left in between. CDR3 DNA sequence: TGTGCCAGCAGTTGGGTCTCACTAAAGGGGCCCCTCCACTTT. Translation: CASSWVSLKGPLHF.

The chain employs TRBV18 and TRBJ1-1; D remains ambiguous. Germline V gene sequence: CDR1 KGHSH, CDR2 LQKENI. The length of the CDR3 is 17 residues. V was cut by 0 bases and J by 1 base, with 15 bases left in between. For the CDR3, the DNA is TGTGCCAGCTCACCACCTCTACTGGCCGGGAAGAACACTGAAGCTTTCTTT. Its translation: CASSPPLLAGKNTEAFF.

J is TRBJ2-7 and V is TRBV10-2; D possibly corresponds to TRBD1 (5 bases). CDR3 length: 13 amino acids. Germline CDR1 is WSHSY and CDR2 is SAAADI. Trimming left V 5 bases short and J 2 bases short, with 10 bases between. The CDR3 sequence is CASSKGLAYEQYF. The CDR3, as DNA: TGCGCCAGCAGTAAGGGGCTGGCCTACGAGCAGTACTTC.

This rearrangement joins TRBV2 to TRBJ1-2; 7 nucleotides line up with TRBD1. CDR1 and CDR2 from the germline V gene are SNHLY and FYNNEI. J was trimmed by 6 bases and V by 3 bases; bases with no gene match: 4. The CDR3 covers 13 residues. In DNA, the CDR3 is TGTGCCAGCAGTGAGGAGGGGGCCAATGGCTACACCTTC. This codes for CASSEEGANGYTF.

The V gene is TRBV5-1, the J gene TRBJ1-4; 8 bases match TRBD1. Germline V gene lookup returns CDR1 SGHRS and CDR2 YFSETQ. The V segment lost 4 bases and the J segment 4 bases; nucleotides outside the gene matches: 3. CDR3 length: 14 residues. The CDR3 DNA reads as TGCGCCAGCAGCCGGACAGGGCGTAATGAAAAACTGTTTTTT. This sequence encodes CASSRTGRNEKLFF.